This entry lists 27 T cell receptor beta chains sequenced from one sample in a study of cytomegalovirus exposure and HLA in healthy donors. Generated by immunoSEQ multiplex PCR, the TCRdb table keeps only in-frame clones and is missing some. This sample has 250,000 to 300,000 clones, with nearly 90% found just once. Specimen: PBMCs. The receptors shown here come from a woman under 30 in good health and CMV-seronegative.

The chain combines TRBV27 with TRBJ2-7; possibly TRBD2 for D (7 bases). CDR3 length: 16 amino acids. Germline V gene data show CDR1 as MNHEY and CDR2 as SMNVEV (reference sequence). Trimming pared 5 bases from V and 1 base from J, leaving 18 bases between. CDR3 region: CASSAMGGGRSYEQYF. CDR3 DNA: TGTGCCAGCAGTGCAATGGGGGGGGGCAGATCCTACGAGCAGTACTTC.

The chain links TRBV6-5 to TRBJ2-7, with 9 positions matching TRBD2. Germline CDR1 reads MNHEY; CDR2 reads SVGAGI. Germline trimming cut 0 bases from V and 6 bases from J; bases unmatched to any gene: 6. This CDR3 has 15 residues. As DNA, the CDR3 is TGTGCCAGCAGTTACTCGGGAGCGGGGGGACTCGAGCAGTACTTC. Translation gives CASSYSGAGGLEQYF.

CDR3 region: CASSSGRGLVMNTGELFF. In DNA, the CDR3 is TGTGCCAGCAGCTCCGGAAGGGGACTTGTCATGAACACCGGGGAGCTGTTTTTT. The V and J genes are TRBV11-3 and TRBJ2-2; tentative D call: TRBD2 (6 bases). V lost 4 bases, J lost 1 base, and 19 bases lay in between. This CDR3 has 18 residues. Looked up from germline, CDR1 is SGHNT and CDR2 is YENEEA.

CDR3 sequence reads: CASKLPGQEDSPLHF. The CDR3 nucleotides are TGTGCCAGCAAACTTCCGGGACAGGAAGATTCACCCCTCCACTTT. The chain uses TRBV28 and TRBJ1-6; 8 bases map to TRBD1. Trimming took 7 bases from V and 8 from J; bases not matched to a gene: 10. The CDR3 contains 15 residues. Germline V lookup: CDR1 MDHEN, CDR2 SYDVKM. The full variable domain, its missing parts supplied by reference TRBV28 and TRBJ1-6, is DVKVTQSSRYLVKRTGEKVFLECVQDMDHENMFWYRQDPGLGLRLIYFSYDVKMKEKGDIPEGYSVSREKKERFSLILESASTNQTSMYLCASKLPGQEDSPLHFGNGTRLTVT.

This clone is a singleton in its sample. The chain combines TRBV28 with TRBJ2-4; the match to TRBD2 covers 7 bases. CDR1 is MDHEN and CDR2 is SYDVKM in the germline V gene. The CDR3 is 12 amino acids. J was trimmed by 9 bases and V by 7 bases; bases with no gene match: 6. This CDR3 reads CASTGLVGIQYF. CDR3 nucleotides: TGTGCCAGCACCGGACTAGTAGGCATTCAGTACTTC.

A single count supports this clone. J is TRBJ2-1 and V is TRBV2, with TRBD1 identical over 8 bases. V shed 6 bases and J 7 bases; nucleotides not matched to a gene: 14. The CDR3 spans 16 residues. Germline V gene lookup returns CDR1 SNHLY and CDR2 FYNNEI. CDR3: CASSIPGQVIRNEQFF. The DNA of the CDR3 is TGTGCCAGCAGCATCCCGGGACAGGTAATTCGGAATGAGCAGTTCTTC. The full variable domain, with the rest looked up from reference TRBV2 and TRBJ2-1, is EPEVTQTPSHQVTQMGQEVILRCVPISNHLYFYWYRQILGQKVEFLVSFYNNEISEKSEIFDDQFSVERPDGSNFTLKIRSTKLEDSAMYFCASSIPGQVIRNEQFFGPGTRLTVL.

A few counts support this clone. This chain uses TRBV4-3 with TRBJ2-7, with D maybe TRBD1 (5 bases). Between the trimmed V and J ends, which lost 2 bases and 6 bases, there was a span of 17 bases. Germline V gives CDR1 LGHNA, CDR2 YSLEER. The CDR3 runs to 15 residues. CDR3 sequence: CASSQSRATVGEQYF. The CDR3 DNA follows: TGCGCCAGCAGCCAATCCCGGGCGACAGTCGGCGAGCAGTACTTC.

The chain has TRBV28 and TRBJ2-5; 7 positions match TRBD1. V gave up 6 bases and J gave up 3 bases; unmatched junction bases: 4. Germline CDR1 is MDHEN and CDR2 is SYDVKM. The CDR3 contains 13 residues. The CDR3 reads CASSSQGKETQYF. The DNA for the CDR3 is TGTGCCAGCAGCTCACAGGGGAAAGAGACCCAGTACTTC.

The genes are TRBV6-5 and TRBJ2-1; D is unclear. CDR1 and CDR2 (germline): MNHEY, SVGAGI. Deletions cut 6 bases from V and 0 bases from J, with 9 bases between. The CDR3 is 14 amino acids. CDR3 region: CASRYRSSYNEQFF. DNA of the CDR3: TGTGCCAGCAGGTATAGGAGCTCCTACAATGAGCAGTTCTTC.

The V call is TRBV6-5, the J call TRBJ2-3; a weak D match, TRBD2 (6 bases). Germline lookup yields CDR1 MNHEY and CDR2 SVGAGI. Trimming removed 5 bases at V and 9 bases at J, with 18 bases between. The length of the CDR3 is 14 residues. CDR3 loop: CASSPGGERVTQYF. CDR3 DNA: TGTGCCAGCAGTCCCGGTGGGGAGCGGGTCACGCAGTATTTT.

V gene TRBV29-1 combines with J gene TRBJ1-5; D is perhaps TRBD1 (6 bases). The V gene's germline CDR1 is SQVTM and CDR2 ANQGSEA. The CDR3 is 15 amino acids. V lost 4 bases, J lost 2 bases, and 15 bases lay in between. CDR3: CSVAITGTRNQPQHF. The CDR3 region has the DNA TGCAGCGTTGCCATTACAGGGACCCGCAATCAGCCCCAGCATTTT.

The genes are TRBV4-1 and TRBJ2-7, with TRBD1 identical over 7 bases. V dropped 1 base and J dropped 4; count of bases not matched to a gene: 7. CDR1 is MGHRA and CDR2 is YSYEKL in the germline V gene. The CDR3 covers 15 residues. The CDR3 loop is CASSQGTGPTYEQYV. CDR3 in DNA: TGCGCCAGCAGCCAAGGGACAGGTCCAACATACGAGCAGTACGTC.

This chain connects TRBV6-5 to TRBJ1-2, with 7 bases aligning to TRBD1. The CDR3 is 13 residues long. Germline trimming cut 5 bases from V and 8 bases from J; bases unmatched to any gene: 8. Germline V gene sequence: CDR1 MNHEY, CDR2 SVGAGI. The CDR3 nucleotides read TGTGCCAGCAGTGCAGACAGGGAAGGAGGCTACACCTTC. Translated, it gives CASSADREGGYTF.

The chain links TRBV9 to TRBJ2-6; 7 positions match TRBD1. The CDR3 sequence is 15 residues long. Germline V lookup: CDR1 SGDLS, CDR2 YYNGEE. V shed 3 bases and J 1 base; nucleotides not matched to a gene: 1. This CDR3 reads CASSAQGSGANVLTF. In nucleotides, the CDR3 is TGTGCCAGCAGCGCACAGGGGTCTGGGGCCAACGTCCTGACTTTC. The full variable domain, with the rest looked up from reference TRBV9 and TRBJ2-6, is DSGVTQTPKHLITATGQRVTLRCSPRSGDLSVYWYQQSLDQGLQFLIQYYNGEERAKGNILERFSAQQFPDLHSELNLSSLELGDSALYFCASSAQGSGANVLTFGAGSRLTVL.

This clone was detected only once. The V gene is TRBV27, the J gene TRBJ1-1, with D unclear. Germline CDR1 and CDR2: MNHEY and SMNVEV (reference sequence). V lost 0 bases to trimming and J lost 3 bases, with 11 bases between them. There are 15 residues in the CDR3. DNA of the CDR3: TGTGCCAGCAGTTTATCGGGCGGAGGGCACACTGAAGCTTTCTTT. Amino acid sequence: CASSLSGGGHTEAFF.

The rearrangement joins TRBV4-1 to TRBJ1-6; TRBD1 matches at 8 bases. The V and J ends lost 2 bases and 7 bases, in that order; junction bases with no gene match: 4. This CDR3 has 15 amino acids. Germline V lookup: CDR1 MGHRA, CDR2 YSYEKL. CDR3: CASSQQGAGNSPLHF. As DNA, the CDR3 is TGCGCCAGCAGCCAACAGGGGGCGGGAAATTCACCCCTCCACTTT.

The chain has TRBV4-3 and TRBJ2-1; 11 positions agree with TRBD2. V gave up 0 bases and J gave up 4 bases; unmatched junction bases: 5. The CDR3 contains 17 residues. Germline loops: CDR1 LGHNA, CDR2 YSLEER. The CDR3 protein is CASSQDELAGAYNEQFF. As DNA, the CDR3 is TGCGCCAGCAGCCAAGATGAACTAGCGGGGGCGTACAATGAGCAGTTCTTC.

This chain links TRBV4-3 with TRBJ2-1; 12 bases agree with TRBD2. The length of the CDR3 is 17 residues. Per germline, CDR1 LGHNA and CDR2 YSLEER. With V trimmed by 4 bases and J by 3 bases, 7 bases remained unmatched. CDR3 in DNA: TGCGCCAGCAGCCGAACGACTAGCGGGGGACTCTACAATGAGCAGTTCTTC. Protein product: CASSRTTSGGLYNEQFF.

In DNA, the CDR3 is TGTGCCAGCAGCTTAAGACTAGCGACTCAAGAGACCCAGTACTTC. Amino acids: CASSLRLATQETQYF. This sequence joins TRBV5-4 and TRBJ2-5; 8 bases are shared with TRBD2. Germline CDR1 and CDR2: SGHNT and YYREEE (reference sequence). V trimming: 2 bases; J trimming: 2 bases; junction bases outside the gene matches: 5. This CDR3 region has 15 residues.

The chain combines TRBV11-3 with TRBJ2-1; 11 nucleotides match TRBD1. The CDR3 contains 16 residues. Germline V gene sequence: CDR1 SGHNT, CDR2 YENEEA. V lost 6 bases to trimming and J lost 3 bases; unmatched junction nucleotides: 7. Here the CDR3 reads CASRRTGTGGYNEQFF. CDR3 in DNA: TGTGCCAGCAGGCGCACCGGGACAGGGGGCTACAATGAGCAGTTCTTC.

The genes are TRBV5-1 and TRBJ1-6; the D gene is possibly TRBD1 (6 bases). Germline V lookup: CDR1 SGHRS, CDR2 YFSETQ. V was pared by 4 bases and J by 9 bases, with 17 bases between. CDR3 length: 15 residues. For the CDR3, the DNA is TGCGCCAGCAGCCCCACCGGGACATATTCTTCACCCCTCCACTTT. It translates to CASSPTGTYSSPLHF.

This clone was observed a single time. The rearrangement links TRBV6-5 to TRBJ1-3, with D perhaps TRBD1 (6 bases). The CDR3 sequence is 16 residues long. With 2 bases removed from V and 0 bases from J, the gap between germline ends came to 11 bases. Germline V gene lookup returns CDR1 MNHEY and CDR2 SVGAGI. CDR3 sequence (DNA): TGTGCCAGCAGTTACGGGGACATTAGCTCTGGAAACACCATATATTTT. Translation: CASSYGDISSGNTIYF.

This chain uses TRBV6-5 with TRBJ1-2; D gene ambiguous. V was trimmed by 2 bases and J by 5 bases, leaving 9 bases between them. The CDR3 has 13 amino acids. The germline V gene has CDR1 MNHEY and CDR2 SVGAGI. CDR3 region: CASSYAASYGYTF. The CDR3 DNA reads TGTGCCAGCAGTTACGCGGCAAGTTATGGCTACACCTTC.

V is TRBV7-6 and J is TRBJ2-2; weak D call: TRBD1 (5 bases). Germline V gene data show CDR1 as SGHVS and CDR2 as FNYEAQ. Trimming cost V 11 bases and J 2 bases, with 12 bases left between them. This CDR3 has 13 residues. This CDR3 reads CAVLQVNTGELFF. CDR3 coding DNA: TGTGCCGTTTTACAGGTTAACACCGGGGAGCTGTTTTTT.

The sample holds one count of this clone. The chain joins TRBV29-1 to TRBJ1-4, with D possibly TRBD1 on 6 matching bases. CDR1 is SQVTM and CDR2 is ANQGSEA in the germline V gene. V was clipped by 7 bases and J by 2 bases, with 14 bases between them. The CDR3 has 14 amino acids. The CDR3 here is CSAGGGQTNEKLFF. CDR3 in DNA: TGCAGCGCCGGGGGGGGCCAGACTAATGAAAAACTGTTTTTT.

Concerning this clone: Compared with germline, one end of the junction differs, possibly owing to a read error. In nucleotides, the CDR3 is TGTGCCAGCAGCTCCGGACAAAAGATGCACTTC. Translated: CASSSGQKMHF. The rearrangement links TRBV11-2 to TRBJ2-5; perhaps TRBD1 as D (5 bases). The length of the CDR3 is 11 residues. Germline loops: CDR1 SGHAT, CDR2 FQNNGV.

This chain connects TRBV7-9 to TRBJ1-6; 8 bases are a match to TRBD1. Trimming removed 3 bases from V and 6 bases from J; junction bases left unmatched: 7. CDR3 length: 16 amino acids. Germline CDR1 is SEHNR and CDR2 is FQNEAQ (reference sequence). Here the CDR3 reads CASSFNRQGINSPLHF. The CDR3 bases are TGTGCCAGCAGCTTTAACCGACAGGGGATTAATTCACCCCTCCACTTT.